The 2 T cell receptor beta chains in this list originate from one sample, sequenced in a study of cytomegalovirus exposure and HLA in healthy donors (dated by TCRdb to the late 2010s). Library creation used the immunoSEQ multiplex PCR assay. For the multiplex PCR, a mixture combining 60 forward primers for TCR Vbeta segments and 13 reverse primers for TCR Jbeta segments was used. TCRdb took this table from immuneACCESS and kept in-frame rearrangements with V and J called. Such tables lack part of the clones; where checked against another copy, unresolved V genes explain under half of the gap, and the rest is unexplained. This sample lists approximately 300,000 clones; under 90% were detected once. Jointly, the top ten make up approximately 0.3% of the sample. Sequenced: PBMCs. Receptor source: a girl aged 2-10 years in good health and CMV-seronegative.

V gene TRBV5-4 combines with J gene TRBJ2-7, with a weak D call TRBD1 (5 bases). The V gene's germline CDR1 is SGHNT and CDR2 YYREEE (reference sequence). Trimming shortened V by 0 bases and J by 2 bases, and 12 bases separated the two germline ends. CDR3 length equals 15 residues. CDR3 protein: CASSLGQSVPYEQYF. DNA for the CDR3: TGTGCCAGCAGCTTGGGACAGTCCGTACCCTACGAGCAGTACTTC.

The CDR3: CSGGGDNEKLFF. The CDR3 coding sequence is TGCAGCGGCGGCGGAGATAATGAAAAACTGTTTTTT. This chain connects TRBV29-1 to TRBJ1-4; D gene uncertain. Trimming cost V 7 bases and J 4 bases, with 10 bases left between them. The V gene's germline CDR1 is SQVTM and CDR2 ANQGSEA. The CDR3 consists of 12 residues.